The present T cell receptor beta chain was sequenced within a study of T cell repertoires in cytomegalovirus infection (dated by TCRdb to the late 2010s). Context from the whole study: Recently identified HLA-C-restricted CMV epitopes, whose presentation resists viral immunomodulation, were targeted by peptide stimulations together with well-studied HLA-B-restricted epitopes. The HLA type of each donor mattered for the analysis, because public TCR beta signatures pointed to carriage of CMV infection along with the matching HLA type. Here is what the overall study found, with its caveats: The ex vivo response was dominated by HLA-C-restricted CMV-specific TCR beta clonotypes, which also provided the single most frequent clonotype in two of eight donors. In both this cohort and an independent roughly 400-donor cohort, the cumulative frequency of public TCR beta family members distinguished carriers of CMV infection plus the relevant HLA type.

The run used an Illumina HiSeq 1500. TCRdb reprocessed the public reads (quality trimming at Q25 with fastp, clone calling with MiXCR) and kept in-frame beta chains. CDR3 protein duplicates are merged, each entry listing the most common genes and DNA. The sample table contains over 250,000 distinct CDR3 sequences; only one count was recorded for approximately 22% of them. In total, the top ten clones hold roughly a fifth of the sample. On this clonotype: Its antigen has not been determined. No much larger clone is present one base from it, and per-base qualities are unavailable.

Per the publication, the treatment or condition label means: in vitro stimulation with specific CMV peptide epitopes to enrich CMV-specific T cells. This sequence was found in a human donor in good health (CMV status not recorded). Some clones in this sample may be carry-over from other donors' samples. Sample: cultured PBMCs, taken from culture after CMV antigen stimulation.

Here the CDR3 is given as CASSDLKAGNQPQHF. In nucleotides, the sequence is TGTGCCAGCAGCGACCTAAAGGCGGGGAATCAGCCCCAGCATTTT. The rearranged chain carries TRBV7-8 and TRBJ1-5; the D gene is not confidently resolved. The CDR3 has 15 amino acids, counting the end cysteine and phenylalanine. Here the CDR3 DNA is all that survives: 45 bases in frame from base 1. In the germline V gene, CDR1 corresponds to SGHVS and CDR2 to FQNEAQ. V loses 5 bases, J loses 4 bases, and the germline ends lie 15 bases apart.